The 6 T cell receptor beta chains given below trace back to one sample, sequenced in a study of blood T cell repertoires in COVID-19. Sequencing used immunoSEQ multiplex PCR; TCRdb keeps in-frame clones, though not all of them. The sample lists 250,000 to 400,000 clones, around 88% seen once, with 1.5% to 2% in the top ten. Sequences were obtained from peripheral blood. All receptors derive from a woman in her 30s with COVID-19, enrolled during active disease.

V and J are TRBV2 and TRBJ1-2; a weak D match, TRBD1 (6 bases). Trimming removed 5 bases from V and 2 bases from J, with 15 bases in between. CDR1 is SNHLY and CDR2 is FYNNEI in the germline V gene. This CDR3 has 15 amino acids. The CDR3 loop reads CASSTRTVENYGYTF. DNA for the CDR3: TGTGCCAGCAGTACACGGACAGTAGAAAACTATGGCTACACCTTC.

The genes are TRBV5-1 and TRBJ1-1; 7 positions match TRBD1. The CDR3 has 16 amino acids. The V and J ends lost 3 bases and 3 bases, in that order; junction bases with no gene match: 11. CDR1 is SGHRS, CDR2 YFSETQ, per germline. As DNA, the CDR3 is TGCGCCAGCAGCTCCCTCGGGACAGAAGGTCACACTGAAGCTTTCTTT. Its protein is CASSSLGTEGHTEAFF.

The chain carries TRBV28 and TRBJ1-6, with D unclear. CDR1 is MDHEN and CDR2 is SYDVKM in the germline V gene. CDR3 size: 17 residues. With 5 bases removed from V and 0 bases from J, the gap between germline ends came to 14 bases. CDR3 DNA sequence: TGTGCCAGCAGTCCCCGAACAGAGAGCTCCTATAATTCACCCCTCCACTTT. It encodes CASSPRTESSYNSPLHF. Variable domain in full (rest from reference TRBV28 and TRBJ1-6): DVKVTQSSRYLVKRTGEKVFLECVQDMDHENMFWYRQDPGLGLRLIYFSYDVKMKEKGDIPEGYSVSREKKERFSLILESASTNQTSMYLCASSPRTESSYNSPLHFGNGTRLTVT.

J is TRBJ1-6 and V is TRBV30; D ambiguous. This CDR3 has 15 amino acids. CDR1 and CDR2 from the germline V gene are GTSNPN and SVGIG (reference sequence). Trimming cost V 2 bases and J 5 bases, with 13 bases left between them. CDR3 sequence reads: CAWSQTAGNNSPLHF. The CDR3 region has the DNA TGTGCCTGGAGTCAAACGGCAGGCAATAATTCACCCCTCCACTTT.

The chain combines TRBV11-2 with TRBJ2-2, with D possibly being TRBD2 (5 bases). Looked up from germline, CDR1 is SGHAT and CDR2 is FQNNGV. The CDR3 covers 15 residues. The ends were cut back, 3 bases at V and 5 bases at J, with 13 bases in the middle. The CDR3 nucleotides are TGTGCCAGCAGCTTCGCAGGAGGCGGAACCGGGGAGCTGTTTTTT. Amino acids: CASSFAGGGTGELFF.

This chain links TRBV7-8 with TRBJ2-2, with TRBD2 identical over 9 bases. Trimming at V came to 2 bases and at J to 7 bases, leaving 11 bases not matched to a gene. The CDR3 covers 17 residues. Germline V lookup: CDR1 SGHVS, CDR2 FQNEAQ. The CDR3 is CASSLFLGGGAGGELFF. In DNA form, the CDR3 reads TGTGCCAGCAGCTTATTTCTTGGCGGGGGGGCTGGCGGGGAGCTGTTTTTT.